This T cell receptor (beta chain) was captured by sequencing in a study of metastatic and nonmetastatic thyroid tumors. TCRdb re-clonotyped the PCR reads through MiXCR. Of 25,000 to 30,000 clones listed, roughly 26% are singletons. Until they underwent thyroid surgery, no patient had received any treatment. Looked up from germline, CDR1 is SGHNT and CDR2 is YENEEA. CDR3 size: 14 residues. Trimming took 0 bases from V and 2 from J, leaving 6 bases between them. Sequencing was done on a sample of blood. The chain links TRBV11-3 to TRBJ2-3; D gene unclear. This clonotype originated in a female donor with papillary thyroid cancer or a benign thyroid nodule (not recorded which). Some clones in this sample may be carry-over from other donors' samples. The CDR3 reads CASSLDPSTDTQYF. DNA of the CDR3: TGTGCCAGCAGCTTAGACCCATCCACAGATACGCAGTATTTT.